The T cell receptor beta chain under discussion was sequenced for a study of cytomegalovirus exposure and HLA in healthy donors. This CDR3 region has 13 residues. V gave up 0 bases and J gave up 9 bases; unmatched junction bases: 3. Germline CDR1 SGHDT, CDR2 YYEEEE. From the 120-subject validation cohort, which was separate from the roughly 680-subject first cohort, the donors were drawn. Libraries were prepared by immunoSEQ multiplex PCR; TCRdb keeps only in-frame clonotypes and omits some of them. The repertoire has 150,000 to 200,000 clones, approximately 89% of them found once; the top ten carry approximately 10%.

The TCR originated in a woman in her late teens or twenties in good health and CMV-seropositive. The chain recombines TRBV5-6 with TRBJ2-7, with 10 nucleotides matching TRBD1. The specimen sequenced was PBMCs. CDR3 DNA sequence: TGTGCCAGCAGCTTGGAGGGGGACAGGGGGCAGTACTTC. This sequence encodes CASSLEGDRGQYF.